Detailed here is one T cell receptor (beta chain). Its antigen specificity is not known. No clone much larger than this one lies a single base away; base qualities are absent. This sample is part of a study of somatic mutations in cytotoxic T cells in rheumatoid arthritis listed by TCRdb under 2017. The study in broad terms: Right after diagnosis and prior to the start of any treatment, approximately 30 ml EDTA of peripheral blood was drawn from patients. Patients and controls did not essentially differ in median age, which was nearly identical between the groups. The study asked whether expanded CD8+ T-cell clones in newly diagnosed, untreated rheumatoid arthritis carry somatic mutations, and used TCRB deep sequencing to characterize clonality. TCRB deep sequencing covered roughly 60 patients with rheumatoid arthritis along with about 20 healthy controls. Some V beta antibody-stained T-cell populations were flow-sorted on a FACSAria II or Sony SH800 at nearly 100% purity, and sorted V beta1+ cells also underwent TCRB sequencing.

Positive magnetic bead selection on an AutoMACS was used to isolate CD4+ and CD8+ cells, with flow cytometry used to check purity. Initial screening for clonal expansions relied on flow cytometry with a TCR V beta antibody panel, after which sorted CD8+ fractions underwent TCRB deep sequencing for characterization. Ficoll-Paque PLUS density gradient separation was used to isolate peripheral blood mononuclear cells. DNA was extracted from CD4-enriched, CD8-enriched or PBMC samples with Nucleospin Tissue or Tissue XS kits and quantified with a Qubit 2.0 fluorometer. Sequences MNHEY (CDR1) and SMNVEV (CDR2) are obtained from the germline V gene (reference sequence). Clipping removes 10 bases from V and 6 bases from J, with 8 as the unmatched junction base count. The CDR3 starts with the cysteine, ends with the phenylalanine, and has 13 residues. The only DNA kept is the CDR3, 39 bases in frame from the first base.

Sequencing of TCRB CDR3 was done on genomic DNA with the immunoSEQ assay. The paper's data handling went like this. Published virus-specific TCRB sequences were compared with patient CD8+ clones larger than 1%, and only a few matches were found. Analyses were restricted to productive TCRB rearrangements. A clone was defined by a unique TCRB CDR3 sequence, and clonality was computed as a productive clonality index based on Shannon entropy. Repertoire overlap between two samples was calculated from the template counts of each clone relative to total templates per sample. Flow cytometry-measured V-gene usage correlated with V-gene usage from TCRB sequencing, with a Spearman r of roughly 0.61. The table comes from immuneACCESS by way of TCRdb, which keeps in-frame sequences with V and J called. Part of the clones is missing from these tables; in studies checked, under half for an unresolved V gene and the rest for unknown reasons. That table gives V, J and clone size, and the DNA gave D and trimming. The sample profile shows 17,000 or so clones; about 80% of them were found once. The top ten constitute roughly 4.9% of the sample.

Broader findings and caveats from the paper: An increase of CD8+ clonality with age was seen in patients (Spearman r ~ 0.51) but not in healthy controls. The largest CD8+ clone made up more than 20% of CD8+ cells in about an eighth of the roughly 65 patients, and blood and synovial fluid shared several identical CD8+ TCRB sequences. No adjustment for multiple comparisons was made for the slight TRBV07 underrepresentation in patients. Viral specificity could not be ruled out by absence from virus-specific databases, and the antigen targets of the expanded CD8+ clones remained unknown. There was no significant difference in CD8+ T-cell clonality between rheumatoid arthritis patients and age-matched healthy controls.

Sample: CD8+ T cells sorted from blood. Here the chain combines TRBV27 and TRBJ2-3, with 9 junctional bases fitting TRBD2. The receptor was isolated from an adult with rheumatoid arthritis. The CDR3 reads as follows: CAISTSGRDTQYF. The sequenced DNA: TGTGCCATCTCGACTAGCGGAAGGGATACGCAGTATTTT.